Included here is one T cell receptor beta chain sequence, with context. What it recognizes is unknown. Germline V gene sequence: CDR1 SGHAT, CDR2 FQNNGV. This CDR3 is built from 15 residues. The V and J ends lost 3 bases and 2 bases, in that order; junction bases with no gene match: 1. The treatment is: roughly 19 received Ad26.COV2.S at low or high dose, single or two shots; about 5 received placebo; per-sample allocation not given. Samples analyzed were those drawn on day 63 after the first vaccine or placebo injection. The table came from immunoSEQ multiplex PCR; TCRdb's copy has only in-frame clones and leaves some out. The data hold hundreds of thousands of clones, with roughly nine tenths observed a single time. The sample belongs to a study of Ad26.COV2.S vaccination and SARS-CoV-2 variants. General observations from the study: Reported findings describe substantial breadth in spike-specific CD8+ and CD4+ T cell responses following vaccination.

The receptor was derived from a person between 18 and 65 years old who received the Ad26.COV2.S COVID-19 vaccine or a placebo. The rearrangement uses TRBV11-2 and TRBJ2-2, with 9 bases aligning to TRBD2. The specimen was peripheral blood, collected in a trial of Ad26.COV2.S vaccine versus placebo. The CDR3, as DNA: TGTGCCAGCAGCTTGACTAGCGGTAACACCGGGGAGCTGTTTTTT. The encoded protein is CASSLTSGNTGELFF.